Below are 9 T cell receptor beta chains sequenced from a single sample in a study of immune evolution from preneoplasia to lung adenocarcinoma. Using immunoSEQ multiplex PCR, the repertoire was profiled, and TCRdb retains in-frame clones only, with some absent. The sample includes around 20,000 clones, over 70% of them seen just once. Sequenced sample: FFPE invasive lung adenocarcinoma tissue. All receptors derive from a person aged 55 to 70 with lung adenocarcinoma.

The CDR3 nucleotides are TGTGCCAGCACATCAGGGGGGACAGGGGAAGAAAAACTGTTTTTT. It specifies CASTSGGTGEEKLFF. The chain couples TRBV28 to TRBJ1-4; 10 nucleotides agree with TRBD1. CDR3 size: 15 residues. Germline trimming cut 7 bases from V and 8 bases from J; bases unmatched to any gene: 10. Germline V gene lookup returns CDR1 MDHEN and CDR2 SYDVKM.

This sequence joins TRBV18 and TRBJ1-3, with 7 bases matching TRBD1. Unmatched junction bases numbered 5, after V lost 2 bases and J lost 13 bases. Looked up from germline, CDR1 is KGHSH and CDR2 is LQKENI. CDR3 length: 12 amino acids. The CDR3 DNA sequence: TGTGCCAGCTCACCAGATGGGACAGTAATATATTTT. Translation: CASSPDGTVIYF.

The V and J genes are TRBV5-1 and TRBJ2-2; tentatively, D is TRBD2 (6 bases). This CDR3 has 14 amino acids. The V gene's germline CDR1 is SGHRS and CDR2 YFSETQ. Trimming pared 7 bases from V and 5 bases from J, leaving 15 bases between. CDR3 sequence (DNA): TGCGCCAGCCGGGACTCGGTTGGAACCGGGGAGCTGTTTTTT. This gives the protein CASRDSVGTGELFF. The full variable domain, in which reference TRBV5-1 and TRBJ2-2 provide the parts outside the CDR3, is KAGVTQTPRYLIKTRGQQVTLSCSPISGHRSVSWYQQTPGQGLQFLFEYFSETQRNKGNFPGRFSGRQFSNSRSEMNVSTLELGDSALYLCASRDSVGTGELFFGEGSRLTVL.

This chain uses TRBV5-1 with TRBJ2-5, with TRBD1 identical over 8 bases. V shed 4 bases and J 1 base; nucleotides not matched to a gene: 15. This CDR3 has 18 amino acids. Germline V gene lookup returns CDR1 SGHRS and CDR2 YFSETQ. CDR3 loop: CASSRQGNPTGAQETQYF. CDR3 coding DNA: TGCGCCAGCAGCCGCCAAGGGAACCCGACAGGGGCCCAAGAGACCCAGTACTTC.

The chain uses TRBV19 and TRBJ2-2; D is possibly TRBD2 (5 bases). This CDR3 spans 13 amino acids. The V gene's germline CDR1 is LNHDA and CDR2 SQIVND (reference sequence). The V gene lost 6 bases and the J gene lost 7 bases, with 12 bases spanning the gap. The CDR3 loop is CASRIRGDGELFF. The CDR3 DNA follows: TGTGCCAGTAGAATCCGGGGAGACGGGGAGCTGTTTTTT.

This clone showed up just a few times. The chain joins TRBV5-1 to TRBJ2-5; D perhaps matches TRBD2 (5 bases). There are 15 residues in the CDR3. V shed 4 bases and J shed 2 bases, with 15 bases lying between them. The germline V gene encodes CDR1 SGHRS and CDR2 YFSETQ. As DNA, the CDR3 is TGCGCCAGCAGCCGCCGGGCAGGAGGACAAGAGACCCAGTACTTC. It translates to CASSRRAGGQETQYF. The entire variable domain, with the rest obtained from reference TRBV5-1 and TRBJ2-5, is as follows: KAGVTQTPRYLIKTRGQQVTLSCSPISGHRSVSWYQQTPGQGLQFLFEYFSETQRNKGNFPGRFSGRQFSNSRSEMNVSTLELGDSALYLCASSRRAGGQETQYFGPGTRLLVL.

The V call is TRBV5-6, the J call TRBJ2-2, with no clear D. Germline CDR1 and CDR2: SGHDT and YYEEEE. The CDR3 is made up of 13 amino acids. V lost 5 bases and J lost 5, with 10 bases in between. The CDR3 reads CASRLWGTGELFF. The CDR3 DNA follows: TGTGCCAGCAGACTATGGGGAACCGGGGAGCTGTTTTTT.

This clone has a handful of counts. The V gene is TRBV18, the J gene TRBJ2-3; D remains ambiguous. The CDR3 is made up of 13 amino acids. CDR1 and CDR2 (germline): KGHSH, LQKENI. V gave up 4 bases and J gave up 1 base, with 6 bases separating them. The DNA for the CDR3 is TGTGCCAGCTCACAGTCAGGCACAGATACGCAGTATTTT. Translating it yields CASSQSGTDTQYF. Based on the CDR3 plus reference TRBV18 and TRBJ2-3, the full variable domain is NAGVMQNPRHLVRRRGQEARLRCSPMKGHSHVYWYRQLPEEGLKFMVYLQKENIIDESGMPKERFSAEFPKEGPSILRIQQVVRGDSAAYFCASSQSGTDTQYFGPGTRLTVL.

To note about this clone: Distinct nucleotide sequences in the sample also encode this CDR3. The CDR3 DNA follows: TGTGCCAGCTCACCTAATGAAAAACTGTTTTTT. Translating it yields CASSPNEKLFF. The chain carries TRBV18 and TRBJ1-4; D unresolved. Per the germline V gene, CDR1 is KGHSH and CDR2 is LQKENI. The CDR3 contains 11 residues. Deletions cut 3 bases from V and 4 bases from J, with 0 bases between.